The following is a TCR beta chain sequence with its context. What it binds is not known. Clones were read by immunoSEQ multiplex PCR, and TCRdb kept only the in-frame ones, dropping some. Among roughly 70,000 clones listed, over 90% were seen once. These data belong to a study of PD-1 blockade in classical Hodgkin lymphoma. The study, taken as a whole, reports: Baseline TCR diversity was reportedly lower in newly diagnosed patients than healthy donors. Still unresolved is the cause of the repertoire differences, which may be disease activity or prior therapy.

The J segment lost 7 bases and the V segment lost 4 bases, leaving 13 bases of the junction unmatched. Per germline, CDR1 MNHEY and CDR2 SVGAGI. The length of the CDR3 is 15 residues. The time point is: newly diagnosed, previously untreated cHL patient sample. Newly diagnosed, untreated classical Hodgkin lymphoma PBMCs served as comparison. The sequencing sample was made of peripheral blood mononuclear cells (PBMCs). This receptor was taken from a human donor with classical Hodgkin lymphoma. This chain links TRBV6-5 with TRBJ2-7; TRBD1 agrees at 7 bases. The DNA of the CDR3 is TGTGCCAGCAGTTCCCTCGGGACAGCCATTGGGGAGCAGTACTTC. Translating it yields CASSSLGTAIGEQYF.